These 29 T cell receptor beta chains were all obtained from the same sample, sequenced in a study of human T cells and chemical hapten exposure. The time point here: patch test 1, 2 weeks after DPC sensitization. Sample treatment: therapeutic diphenylcyclopropenone sensitization with weekly scalp DPC. One entry per CDR3 protein results from TCRdb running MiXCR on the RACE reads. The data show around 53,000 distinct CDR3 sequences, with around 9.3% seen just once and 4.5% held by the top ten. Sequencing was performed on whole blood, taken in connection with sensitization to the hapten diphenylcyclopropenone (DPC). The receptors originated from a woman between 50 and 59 years old with alopecia areata. Some clones in this sample may be carry-over from other donors' samples.

This clonotype has a handful of counts. This chain connects TRBV29-1 to TRBJ1-2; D perhaps matches TRBD1 (5 bases). Trimming pared 4 bases from V and 6 bases from J, leaving 15 bases between. Germline CDR1 reads SQVTM; CDR2 reads ANQGSEA. The CDR3 is 13 amino acids. The CDR3 sequence is CSVAWGSSHGYTF. Written as DNA, the CDR3 is TGCAGCGTTGCATGGGGGAGTTCGCATGGCTACACCTTC.

This clonotype was seen ten or more times. The chain is built from TRBV20-1 and TRBJ2-1; TRBD2 agrees at 10 bases. The germline V gene encodes CDR1 DFQATT and CDR2 SNEGSKA (reference sequence). This CDR3 region has 16 residues. V lost 3 bases to trimming and J lost 5 bases; unmatched junction nucleotides: 10. The CDR3 DNA reads as TGCAGTGCTAGCCACCCCCGGACTAGCGGAGACAATGAGCAGTTCTTC. This codes for CSASHPRTSGDNEQFF.

Ten or more counts support this clonotype. The chain joins TRBV12-3 or TRBV12-4 to TRBJ2-2; weak D call: TRBD1 (6 bases). Between the trimmed V and J ends, which lost 0 bases and 3 bases, there was a span of 14 bases. The CDR3 has 17 residues. As DNA, the CDR3 is TGTGCCAGCAGTTTAGCCTTGGGGGCGTCGGACACCGGGGAGCTGTTTTTT. It encodes CASSLALGASDTGELFF.

As concerns this clonotype: This sequence may be a read error, since a much larger clone differs from it by one base. The conserved phenylalanine or tryptophan is not found at the CDR3 terminus, so this likely reflects a read error. The chain uses TRBV29-1 and TRBJ2-1; perhaps TRBD2 as D (5 bases). Trimming pared 7 bases from V and 12 bases from J, leaving 13 bases between. CDR1 is SQVTM, CDR2 ANQGSEA, per germline. This CDR3 comprises 10 residues. CDR3 residues: CSGHRDSQFS. CDR3 DNA sequence: TGCAGCGGGCATCGGGATTCGCAGTTCTCC.

In its sample, this clonotype was seen many times. V and J are TRBV20-1 and TRBJ2-7, with 14 bases fitting TRBD2. The V segment lost 3 bases and the J segment 3 bases; nucleotides outside the gene matches: 7. Germline values: CDR1 DFQATT, CDR2 SNEGSKA (reference sequence). The CDR3 runs to 16 residues. The CDR3 loop reads CSASAGTSGSIYEQYF. In DNA, the CDR3 is TGCAGTGCTAGCGCCGGGACTAGCGGGAGTATCTACGAGCAGTACTTC.

The genes are TRBV2 and TRBJ1-2, with unresolved D. Germline-derived CDR1 and CDR2 are SNHLY and FYNNEI. Trimming removed 1 base from V and 4 bases from J, with 4 bases in between. CDR3 length: 12 residues. CDR3 DNA: TGTGCCAGCAGTGAAGGGGGCTATGGCTACACCTTC. It specifies CASSEGGYGYTF.

The rearrangement uses TRBV15 and TRBJ2-7, with D unresolved. Between the trimmed V and J ends, which lost 0 bases and 4 bases, there was a span of 7 bases. Germline-derived CDR1 and CDR2 are LNHNV and YYDKDF (reference sequence). The CDR3 contains 13 residues. The CDR3 coding sequence is TGTGCCACCAGCAGAGATCCCTCGTACGAGCAGTACTTC. Its translation is CATSRDPSYEQYF.

CDR3 sequence (DNA): TGTGCCAGCCGAACCGGTGCGGAAAACAATGAGCAGTTCTTC. Encoded protein: CASRTGAENNEQFF. This chain connects TRBV13 to TRBJ2-1; D ambiguous. V was pared by 8 bases and J by 5 bases, with 16 bases between. Germline V gene data show CDR1 as PRHDT and CDR2 as FYEKMQ (reference sequence). This CDR3 has 14 amino acids.

The chain uses TRBV4-1 and TRBJ1-3; D unclear. Germline V CDR1 and CDR2: MGHRA, YSYEKL. The CDR3 length is 14 residues. Trimming stripped 4 bases from V and 1 base from J, with 8 bases between. Here the CDR3 reads CASSPVQSGNTIYF. The CDR3 DNA is TGCGCCAGCAGCCCGGTTCAATCTGGAAACACCATATATTTT.

The chain recombines TRBV14 with TRBJ1-3, with D unclear. V shed 4 bases and J shed 1 base, with 8 bases lying between them. The length of the CDR3 is 14 residues. Germline V lookup: CDR1 SGHDN, CDR2 FVKESK. CDR3: CASSPNGSGNTIYF. The CDR3 coding sequence is TGTGCCAGCAGCCCCAACGGGTCTGGAAACACCATATATTTT.

This clonotype came up many times. The chain has TRBV12-3 or TRBV12-4 and TRBJ2-5; 8 bases fit TRBD1. J gave up 1 base and V 6 bases, and 7 bases lay outside the gene matches. The CDR3 runs 15 residues. The CDR3 sequence is CASRRTGNTQETQYF. The CDR3 DNA reads as TGTGCCAGCAGACGGACAGGGAATACCCAAGAGACCCAGTACTTC.

This clonotype has at least ten counts. V usage is TRBV29-1 and J usage is TRBJ2-2; 14 bases are shared with TRBD2. This CDR3 comprises 17 residues. V gave up 1 base and J gave up 2 bases; unmatched junction bases: 3. CDR1 is SQVTM, CDR2 ANQGSEA, per germline. In DNA, the CDR3 is TGCAGCGTTGAAGGACTAGCGGGAGGGCTTAACACCGGGGAGCTGTTTTTT. Amino acids: CSVEGLAGGLNTGELFF.

This clonotype occurred a few times. This chain's CDR3 is CASSTVLTGRGLYEQYF. Here the CDR3 DNA reads TGTGCCAGCAGCACTGTCCTCACCGGCAGGGGCTTGTACGAGCAGTACTTC. V is TRBV27 and J is TRBJ2-7, with D perhaps TRBD1 (6 bases). This CDR3 contains 17 residues. The germline V gene has CDR1 MNHEY and CDR2 SMNVEV (reference sequence). The V end was cut by 6 bases, the J end by 4 bases, with 25 bases between.

This clonotype has ten or more counts. This chain uses TRBV6-6 with TRBJ2-1, with 12 nucleotides matching TRBD2. Germline CDR1 MNHNY, CDR2 SVGAGI (reference sequence). Trimming removed 0 bases from V and 6 bases from J; junction bases left unmatched: 0. There are 15 residues in the CDR3. CDR3 sequence: CASSYSTSGSNEQFF. In DNA, the CDR3 is TGTGCCAGCAGTTACTCGACTAGCGGGAGCAATGAGCAGTTCTTC.

V gene TRBV7-9 combines with J gene TRBJ2-3; 7 positions match TRBD2. The CDR3 consists of 16 residues. Trimming at V came to 2 bases and at J to 2 bases, leaving 7 bases not matched to a gene. The germline V gene encodes CDR1 SEHNR and CDR2 FQNEAQ (reference sequence). In DNA form, the CDR3 reads TGTGCCAGCAGCTTAAGGGCGGGAGTAGTCACAGATACGCAGTATTTT. It specifies CASSLRAGVVTDTQYF.

This clonotype was seen at least ten times. The V call is TRBV29-1, the J call TRBJ2-7; D unclear. The CDR3 has 11 residues. Trimming shortened V by 4 bases and J by 0 bases, and 4 bases separated the two germline ends. The V gene's germline CDR1 is SQVTM and CDR2 ANQGSEA. CDR3 sequence: CSVVTSYEQYF. The CDR3 nucleotides read TGCAGCGTTGTGACCTCCTACGAGCAGTACTTC.

This clonotype was counted ten times or more. V usage is TRBV7-2 and J usage is TRBJ1-5; 9 nucleotides align to TRBD1. The CDR3 sequence is 16 residues long. The V and J ends lost 5 bases and 9 bases, in that order; junction bases with no gene match: 14. Germline V gene sequence: CDR1 SGHTA, CDR2 FQGNSA. The CDR3 nucleotides read TGTGCCAGCAGCAAAAAGCCGGGACAGGGTGTTGGGCCCCAGCATTTT. This codes for CASSKKPGQGVGPQHF.

This clonotype was picked up many times. V gene TRBV29-1 combines with J gene TRBJ2-1, with D maybe TRBD2 (5 bases). Trimming took off 3 bases at V and 8 bases at J, with 20 bases between the two ends. The CDR3 runs to 15 residues. Germline V CDR1 and CDR2: SQVTM, ANQGSEA. This CDR3 is CSVDRIEGAEYEQFF. The CDR3 region has the DNA TGCAGCGTTGATCGGATAGAGGGAGCAGAGTATGAGCAGTTCTTC.

This clonotype was observed many times. V is TRBV29-1 and J is TRBJ1-1, with D perhaps matching TRBD1 (6 bases). The CDR3 spans 11 residues. The germline V and J ends were trimmed by 1 base and 9 bases, with 9 bases remaining between them. CDR1 and CDR2 from the germline V gene are SQVTM and ANQGSEA. In DNA form, the CDR3 reads TGCAGCGTTGAAGGGACAGTTCAAGCTTTCTTT. Its translation: CSVEGTVQAFF.

This clonotype came up many times. This sequence joins TRBV11-2 and TRBJ2-7; perhaps D is TRBD1 or TRBD2 (5 bases each). The CDR3 spans 15 residues. Germline V gene lookup returns CDR1 SGHAT and CDR2 FQNNGV. V lost 5 bases and J 0 bases, leaving 14 bases between the germline ends. The CDR3 loop reads CASSRNRDASYEQYF. The CDR3 nucleotides are TGTGCCAGCAGCAGAAACCGGGACGCCTCCTACGAGCAGTACTTC. The full variable domain, rest sourced from reference TRBV11-2 and TRBJ2-7, is EAGVAQSPRYKIIEKRQSVAFWCNPISGHATLYWYQQILGQGPKLLIQFQNNGVVDDSQLPKDRFSAERLKGVDSTLKIQPAKLEDSAVYLCASSRNRDASYEQYFGPGTRLTVT.

The V and J genes are TRBV28 and TRBJ2-2, with 8 positions matching TRBD2. The V segment lost 7 bases and the J segment 7 bases; nucleotides outside the gene matches: 2. The CDR3 extends over 12 amino acids. Germline V gene data show CDR1 as MDHEN and CDR2 as SYDVKM. CDR3 sequence reads: CASIAGGGELFF. CDR3 coding DNA: TGTGCCAGCATCGCGGGGGGCGGGGAGCTGTTTTTT.

This clonotype was counted at least ten times. For the CDR3, the DNA is TGTGCCAGCAGCTTAGCGGGAGGGACTCCAGATACGCAGTATTTT. This codes for CASSLAGGTPDTQYF. The V call is TRBV7-2, the J call TRBJ2-3, with 7 nucleotides matching TRBD2. The germline V gene encodes CDR1 SGHTA and CDR2 FQGNSA. V shed 0 bases and J 4 bases; nucleotides not matched to a gene: 4. This CDR3 is 15 amino acids long.

This chain connects TRBV18 to TRBJ1-1; TRBD1 is a possible D gene (6 bases). V lost 5 bases and J lost 5, with 18 bases in between. The germline V gene encodes CDR1 KGHSH and CDR2 LQKENI. The CDR3 totals 15 residues. The DNA for the CDR3 is TGTGCCAGCTCAGCAATGGACAGTTCGGGGACTGAAGCTTTCTTT. This sequence encodes CASSAMDSSGTEAFF.

This clonotype was seen only a few times. In DNA form, the CDR3 reads TGTGCCAGCAGCCGAAAGACAGGGGGCGAGAGGGATGAGCAGTTCTTC. Translating gives CASSRKTGGERDEQFF. The chain is built from TRBV7-2 and TRBJ2-1, with TRBD1 matching 10 bases. Germline lookup yields CDR1 SGHTA and CDR2 FQGNSA. After removal of 5 bases from V and 8 bases from J, the junction contained 12 bases not matched to a gene. The CDR3 runs 16 residues.

This clonotype is medium-sized (0.01 to 0.1%) in the sample. This sequence joins TRBV20-1 and TRBJ2-3, with TRBD2 matching over 8 bases. The CDR3 consists of 13 residues. Germline V gives CDR1 DFQATT, CDR2 SNEGSKA (reference sequence). With V trimmed by 6 bases and J by 2 bases, 4 bases remained unmatched. The CDR3 region has the DNA TGCAGTGCCCTGACTAGCGACACAGATACGCAGTATTTT. This translates into CSALTSDTDTQYF.

Many counts were recorded for this clonotype. The rearrangement joins TRBV5-1 to TRBJ1-1, with TRBD1 matching over 7 bases. The CDR3 runs to 17 residues. Germline CDR1 and CDR2: SGHRS and YFSETQ. The trim removed 2 bases at V and 2 bases at J, leaving 12 bases unmatched. CDR3 region: CASSFAGTALKNTEAFF. The CDR3 bases are TGCGCCAGCAGCTTTGCCGGGACAGCGCTAAAAAACACTGAAGCTTTCTTT.

Within the sample, this clonotype is medium-sized. The chain recombines TRBV7-8 with TRBJ2-3, with D hard to call. V lost 4 bases and J 2 bases, leaving 10 bases between the germline ends. The CDR3 covers 14 residues. Per germline, CDR1 SGHVS and CDR2 FQNEAQ. The CDR3 DNA is TGTGCCAGCAGCTGGCGGTTTACCACAGATACGCAGTATTTT. It encodes CASSWRFTTDTQYF.

This clonotype was observed many times. The chain joins TRBV21-1 to TRBJ2-2; no DNA check was done on the table's D call, TRBD2. TRBV21-1 is a listed pseudogene. The length of the CDR3 is 14 residues. The CDR3 is CASSKDLGTGELFF. CDR3 in DNA: TGTGCCAGCAGCAAGGACTTGGGGACCGGGGAGCTGTTTTTT.

This clonotype has at least ten counts. The chain has TRBV12-3 or TRBV12-4 and TRBJ1-5; D remains unclear. CDR3 length equals 12 residues. V gave up 2 bases and J gave up 9 bases, with 8 bases separating them. As DNA, the CDR3 is TGTGCCAGCAGTTTATCCCGCGGGCCCCAGCATTTT. Translating it yields CASSLSRGPQHF.